This T cell receptor beta chain was observed in a study of T cell responses to AZD1222 COVID-19 vaccine. General study results and limits: At baseline, just a handful of AZD1222 recipients tested seropositive. Breadth and depth of Spike-specific TCRs rose after two AZD1222 doses.

V lost 4 bases to trimming and J lost 6 bases; unmatched junction nucleotides: 4. The CDR3 is 13 residues long. Germline V gives CDR1 MNHEY, CDR2 SVGAGI. Generated by immunoSEQ multiplex PCR, the TCRdb table keeps only in-frame clones and is missing some. There are about 120,000 clones in the sample; approximately 90% occur only once, and 8.4% lies in the top ten. In regard to this clone: Its antigen is unidentified.

The V call is TRBV6-5, the J call TRBJ2-7; the match to TRBD2 covers 9 bases. The clonotype was recovered from an adult in good health. The material sequenced was peripheral blood, taken on day 0 of AZD1222 vaccination. The chain's CDR3 is CASSLAGDLEQYF. In DNA form, the CDR3 reads TGTGCCAGCAGTTTAGCGGGAGACCTCGAGCAGTACTTC.